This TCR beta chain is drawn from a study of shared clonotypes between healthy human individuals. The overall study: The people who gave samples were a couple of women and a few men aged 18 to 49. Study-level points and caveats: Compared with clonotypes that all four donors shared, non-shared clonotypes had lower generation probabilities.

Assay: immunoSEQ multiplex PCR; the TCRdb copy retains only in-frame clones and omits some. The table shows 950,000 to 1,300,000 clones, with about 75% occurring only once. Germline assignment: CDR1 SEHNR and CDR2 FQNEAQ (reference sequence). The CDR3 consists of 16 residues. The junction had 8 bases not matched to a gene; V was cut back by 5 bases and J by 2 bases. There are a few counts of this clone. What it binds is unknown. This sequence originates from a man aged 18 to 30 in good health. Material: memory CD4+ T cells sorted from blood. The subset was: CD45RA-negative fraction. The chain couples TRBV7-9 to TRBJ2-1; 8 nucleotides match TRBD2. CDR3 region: CASSPGLASAYNEQFF. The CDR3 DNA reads TGTGCCAGCAGCCCCGGACTAGCTTCAGCCTACAATGAGCAGTTCTTC.